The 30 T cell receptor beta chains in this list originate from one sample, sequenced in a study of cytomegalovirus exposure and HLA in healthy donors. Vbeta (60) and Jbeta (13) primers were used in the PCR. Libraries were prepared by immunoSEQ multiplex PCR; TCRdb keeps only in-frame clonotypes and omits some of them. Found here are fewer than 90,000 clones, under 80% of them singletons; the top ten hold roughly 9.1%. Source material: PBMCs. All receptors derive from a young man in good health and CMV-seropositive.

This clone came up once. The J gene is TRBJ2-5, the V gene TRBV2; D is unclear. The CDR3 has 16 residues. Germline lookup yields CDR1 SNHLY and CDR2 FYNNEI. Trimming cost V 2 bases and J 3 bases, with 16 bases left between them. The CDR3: CASSELVVRQEETQYF. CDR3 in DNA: TGTGCCAGCAGTGAACTGGTAGTCAGACAAGAAGAGACCCAGTACTTC.

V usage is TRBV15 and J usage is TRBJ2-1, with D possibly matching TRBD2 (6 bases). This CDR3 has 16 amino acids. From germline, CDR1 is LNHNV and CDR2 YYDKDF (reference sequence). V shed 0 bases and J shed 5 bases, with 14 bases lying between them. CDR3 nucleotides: TGTGCCACCAGCAGAGATTGGACTAACTGGGACAATGAGCAGTTCTTC. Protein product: CATSRDWTNWDNEQFF.

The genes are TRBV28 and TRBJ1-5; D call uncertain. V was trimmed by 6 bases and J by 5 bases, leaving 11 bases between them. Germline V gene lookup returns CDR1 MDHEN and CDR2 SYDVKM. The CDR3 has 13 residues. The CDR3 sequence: CASSPVRYQPQHF. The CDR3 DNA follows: TGTGCCAGCAGCCCGGTACGGTATCAGCCCCAGCATTTT.

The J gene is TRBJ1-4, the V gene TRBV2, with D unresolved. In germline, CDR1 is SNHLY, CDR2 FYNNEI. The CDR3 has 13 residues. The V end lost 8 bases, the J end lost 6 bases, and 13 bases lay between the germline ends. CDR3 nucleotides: TGTGCCAGCGGGCGGGTACGAGATGAAAAACTGTTTTTT. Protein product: CASGRVRDEKLFF.

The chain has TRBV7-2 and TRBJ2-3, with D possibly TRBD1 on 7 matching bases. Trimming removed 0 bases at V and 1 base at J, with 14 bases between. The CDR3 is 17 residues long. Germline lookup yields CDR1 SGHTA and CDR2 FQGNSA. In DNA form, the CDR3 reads TGTGCCAGCAGCTTAGCGCTCCAGGGGGGCGGCACAGATACGCAGTATTTT. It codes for CASSLALQGGGTDTQYF.

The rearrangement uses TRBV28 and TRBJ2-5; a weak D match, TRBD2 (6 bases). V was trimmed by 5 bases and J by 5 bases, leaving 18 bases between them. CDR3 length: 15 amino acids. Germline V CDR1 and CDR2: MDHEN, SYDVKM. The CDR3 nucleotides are TGTGCCAGCAGTCCCTGGAGGGGTGGAGGGGAGACCCAGTACTTC. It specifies CASSPWRGGGETQYF.

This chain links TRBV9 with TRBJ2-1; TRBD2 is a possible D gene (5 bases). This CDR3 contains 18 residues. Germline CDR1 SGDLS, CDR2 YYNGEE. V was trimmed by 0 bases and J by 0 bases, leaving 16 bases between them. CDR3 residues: CASSVEGGGPFSYNEQFF. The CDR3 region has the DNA TGTGCCAGCAGCGTAGAGGGCGGAGGTCCTTTCTCCTACAATGAGCAGTTCTTC.

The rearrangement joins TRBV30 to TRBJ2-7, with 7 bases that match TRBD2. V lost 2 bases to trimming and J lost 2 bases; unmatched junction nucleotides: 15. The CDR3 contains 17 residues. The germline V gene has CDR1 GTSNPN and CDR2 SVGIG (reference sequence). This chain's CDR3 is CAWSIFSGTIRTYEQYF. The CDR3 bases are TGTGCCTGGAGTATATTCTCCGGGACTATTAGGACCTACGAGCAGTACTTC.

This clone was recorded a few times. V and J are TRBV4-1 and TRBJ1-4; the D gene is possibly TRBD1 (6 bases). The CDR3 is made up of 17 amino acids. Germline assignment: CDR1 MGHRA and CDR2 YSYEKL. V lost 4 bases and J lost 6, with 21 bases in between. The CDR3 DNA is TGCGCCAGCAGCCCCGGCGGGGGGGCGGGGGCTGATGAAAAACTGTTTTTT. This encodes CASSPGGGAGADEKLFF.

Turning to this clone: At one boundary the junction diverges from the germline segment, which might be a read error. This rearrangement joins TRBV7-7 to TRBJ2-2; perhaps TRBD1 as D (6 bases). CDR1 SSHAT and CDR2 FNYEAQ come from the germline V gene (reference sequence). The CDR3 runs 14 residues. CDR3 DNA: TGTGCTAGCAGCTTAGACAGGACCACCGGGGAGCTGTTTTTT. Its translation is CASSLDRTTGELFF.

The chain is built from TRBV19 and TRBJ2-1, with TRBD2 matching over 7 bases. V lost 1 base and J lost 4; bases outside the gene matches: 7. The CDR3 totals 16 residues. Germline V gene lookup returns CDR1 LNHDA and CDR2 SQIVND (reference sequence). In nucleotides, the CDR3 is TGTGCCAGTAGTATAGGTGGGCGGGGGAGGTACAATGAGCAGTTCTTC. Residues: CASSIGGRGRYNEQFF.

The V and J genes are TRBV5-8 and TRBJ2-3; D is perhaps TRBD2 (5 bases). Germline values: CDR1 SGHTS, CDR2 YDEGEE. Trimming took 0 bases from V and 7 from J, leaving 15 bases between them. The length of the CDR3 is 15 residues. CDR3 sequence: CASSLGGGGRYTQYF. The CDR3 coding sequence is TGTGCCAGCAGCTTGGGTGGCGGAGGTAGATATACGCAGTATTTT. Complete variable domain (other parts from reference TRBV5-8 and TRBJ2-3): EAGVTQSPTHLIKTRGQQATLRCSPISGHTSVYWYQQALGLGLQFLLWYDEGEERNRGNFPPRFSGRQFPNYSSELNVNALELEDSALYLCASSLGGGGRYTQYFGPGTRLTVL.

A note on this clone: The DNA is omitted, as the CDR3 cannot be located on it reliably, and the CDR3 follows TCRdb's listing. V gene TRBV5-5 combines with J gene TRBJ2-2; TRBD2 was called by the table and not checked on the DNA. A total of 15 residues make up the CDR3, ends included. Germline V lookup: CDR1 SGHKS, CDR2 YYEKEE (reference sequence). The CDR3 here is CASSFLERVAGELFF.

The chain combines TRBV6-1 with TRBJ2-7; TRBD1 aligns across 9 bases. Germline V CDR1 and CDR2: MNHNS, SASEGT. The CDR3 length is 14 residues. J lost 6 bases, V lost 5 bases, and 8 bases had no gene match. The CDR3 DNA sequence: TGTGCCAGCAGTACCGGACAGGGGCGGGGCGAGCAGTACTTC. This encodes CASSTGQGRGEQYF.

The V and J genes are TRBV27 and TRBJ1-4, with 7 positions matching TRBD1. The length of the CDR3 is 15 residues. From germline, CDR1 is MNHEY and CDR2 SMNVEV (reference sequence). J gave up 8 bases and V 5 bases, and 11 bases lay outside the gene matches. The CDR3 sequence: CASSQRQGSVEKLFF. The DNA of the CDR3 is TGTGCCAGCAGTCAGAGACAGGGTTCGGTGGAAAAACTGTTTTTT.

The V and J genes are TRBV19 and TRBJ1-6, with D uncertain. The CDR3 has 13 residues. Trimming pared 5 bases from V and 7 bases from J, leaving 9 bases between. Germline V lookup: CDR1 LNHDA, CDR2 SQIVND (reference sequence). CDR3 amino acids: CASSEAPNSPLHF. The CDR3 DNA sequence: TGTGCCAGTAGTGAGGCCCCGAATTCACCCCTCCACTTT.

The CDR3: CASSATTTNEKLFF. CDR3 DNA sequence: TGTGCCAGCAGCGCCACAACAACTAATGAAAAACTGTTTTTT. This chain links TRBV6-6 with TRBJ1-4; D is uncertain. CDR1 is MNHNY, CDR2 SVGAGI, per germline (reference sequence). The CDR3 has 14 residues. V was pared by 6 bases and J by 0 bases, with 8 bases between.

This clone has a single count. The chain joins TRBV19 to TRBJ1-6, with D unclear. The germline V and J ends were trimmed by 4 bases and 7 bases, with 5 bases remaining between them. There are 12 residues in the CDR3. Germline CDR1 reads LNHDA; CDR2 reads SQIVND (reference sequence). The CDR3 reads CASSNSNSPLHF. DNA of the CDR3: TGTGCCAGTAGTAATTCGAATTCACCCCTCCACTTT.

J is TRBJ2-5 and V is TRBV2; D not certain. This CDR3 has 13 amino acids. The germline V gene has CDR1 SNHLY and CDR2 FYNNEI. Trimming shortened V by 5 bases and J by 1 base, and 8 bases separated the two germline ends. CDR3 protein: CASSLSGQETQYF. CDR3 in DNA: TGTGCCAGCAGTCTCTCAGGCCAAGAGACCCAGTACTTC.

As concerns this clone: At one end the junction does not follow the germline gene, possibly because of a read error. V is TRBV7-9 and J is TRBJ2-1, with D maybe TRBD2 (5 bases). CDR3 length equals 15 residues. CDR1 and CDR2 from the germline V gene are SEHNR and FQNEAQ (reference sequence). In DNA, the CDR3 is TGTTCCAGCAGCTTAGCGTTGGCTCACGACAATGAGCAGTTCTTC. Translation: CSSSLALAHDNEQFF.

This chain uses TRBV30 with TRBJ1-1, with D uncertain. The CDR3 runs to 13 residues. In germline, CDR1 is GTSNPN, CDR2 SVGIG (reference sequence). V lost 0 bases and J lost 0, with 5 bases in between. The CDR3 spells CAWSVAVNTEAFF. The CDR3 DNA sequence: TGTGCCTGGAGTGTAGCGGTGAACACTGAAGCTTTCTTT.

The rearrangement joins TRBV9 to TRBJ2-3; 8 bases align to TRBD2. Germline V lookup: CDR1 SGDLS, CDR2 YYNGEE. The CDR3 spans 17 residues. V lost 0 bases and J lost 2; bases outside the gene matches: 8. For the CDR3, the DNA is TGTGCCAGCAGCGTAGGGGTGGCGGGGGGAACCACAGATACGCAGTATTTT. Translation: CASSVGVAGGTTDTQYF.

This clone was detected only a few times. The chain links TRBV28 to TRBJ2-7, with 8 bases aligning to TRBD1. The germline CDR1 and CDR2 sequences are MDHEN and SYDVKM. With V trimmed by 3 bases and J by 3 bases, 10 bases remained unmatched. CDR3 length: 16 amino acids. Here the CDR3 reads CASSFPPGTGRYEQYF. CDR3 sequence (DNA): TGTGCCAGCAGTTTCCCCCCCGGGACAGGCCGCTACGAGCAGTACTTC.

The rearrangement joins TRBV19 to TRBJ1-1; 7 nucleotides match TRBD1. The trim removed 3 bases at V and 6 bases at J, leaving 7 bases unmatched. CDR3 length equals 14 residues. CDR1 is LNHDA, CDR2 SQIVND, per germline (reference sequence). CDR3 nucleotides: TGTGCCAGTAGTATGTTACAGGGGCTCCCTGAAGCTTTCTTT. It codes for CASSMLQGLPEAFF.

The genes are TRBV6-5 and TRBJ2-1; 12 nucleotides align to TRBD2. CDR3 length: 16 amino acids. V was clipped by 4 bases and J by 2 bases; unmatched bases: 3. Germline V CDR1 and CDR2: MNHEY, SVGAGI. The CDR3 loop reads CASSSTSGGTYNEQFF. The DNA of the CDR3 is TGTGCCAGCAGTTCCACTAGCGGGGGGACCTACAATGAGCAGTTCTTC.

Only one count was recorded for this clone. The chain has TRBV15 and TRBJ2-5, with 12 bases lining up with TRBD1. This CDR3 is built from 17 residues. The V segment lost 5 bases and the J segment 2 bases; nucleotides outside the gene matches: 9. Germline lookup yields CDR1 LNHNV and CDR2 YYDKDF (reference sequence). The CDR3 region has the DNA TGTGCCACCAGCCCTGGGACAGGGGGCAGGTGGCAAGAGACCCAGTACTTC. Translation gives CATSPGTGGRWQETQYF.

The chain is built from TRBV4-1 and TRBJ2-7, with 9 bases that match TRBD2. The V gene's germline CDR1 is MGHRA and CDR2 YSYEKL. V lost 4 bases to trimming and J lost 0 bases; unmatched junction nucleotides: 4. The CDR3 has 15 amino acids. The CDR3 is CASSPASGASYEQYF. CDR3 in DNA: TGCGCCAGCAGCCCAGCTAGCGGGGCCTCCTACGAGCAGTACTTC.

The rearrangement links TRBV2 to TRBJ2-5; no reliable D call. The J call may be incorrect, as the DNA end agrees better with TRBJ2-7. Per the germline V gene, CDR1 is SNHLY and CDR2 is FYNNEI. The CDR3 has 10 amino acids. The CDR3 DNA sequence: TGTGCCAGCAGTAACTACGAGCAGTACTTC. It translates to CASSNYEQYF.

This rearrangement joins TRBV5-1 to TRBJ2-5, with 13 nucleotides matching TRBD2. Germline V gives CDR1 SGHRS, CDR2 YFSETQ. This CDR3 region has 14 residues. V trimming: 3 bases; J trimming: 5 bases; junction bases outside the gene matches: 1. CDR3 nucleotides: TGCGCCAGCAGCTGGGGACTAGCGGGGGAGACCCAGTACTTC. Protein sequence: CASSWGLAGETQYF.

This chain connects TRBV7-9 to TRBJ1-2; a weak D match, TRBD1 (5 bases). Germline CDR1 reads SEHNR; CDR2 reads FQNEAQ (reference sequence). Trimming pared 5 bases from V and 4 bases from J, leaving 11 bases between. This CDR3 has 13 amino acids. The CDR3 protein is CASSPDSVYGYTF. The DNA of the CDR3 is TGTGCCAGCAGCCCTGACAGCGTCTATGGCTACACCTTC.